This record looks at one TCR beta chain sequence and its context. The sample originates from a study of blood T cell repertoires in COVID-19. Germline loops: CDR1 SQVTM, CDR2 ANQGSEA. V was clipped by 4 bases and J by 8 bases, with 17 bases between them. The CDR3 spans 14 residues. Using immunoSEQ multiplex PCR, the repertoire was profiled, and TCRdb retains in-frame clones only, with some absent. The data show some 180,000 clones, with 70% to 90% seen just once and about 22% held by the top ten. V is TRBV29-1 and J is TRBJ1-4; D call uncertain. This TCR derives from a man in his 60s with active or convalescent COVID-19. The material sequenced was peripheral blood. The DNA of the CDR3 is TGCAGCGTTGGCCATCCCGGCGTAGCCGAAAAACTGTTTTTT. Residues: CSVGHPGVAEKLFF.